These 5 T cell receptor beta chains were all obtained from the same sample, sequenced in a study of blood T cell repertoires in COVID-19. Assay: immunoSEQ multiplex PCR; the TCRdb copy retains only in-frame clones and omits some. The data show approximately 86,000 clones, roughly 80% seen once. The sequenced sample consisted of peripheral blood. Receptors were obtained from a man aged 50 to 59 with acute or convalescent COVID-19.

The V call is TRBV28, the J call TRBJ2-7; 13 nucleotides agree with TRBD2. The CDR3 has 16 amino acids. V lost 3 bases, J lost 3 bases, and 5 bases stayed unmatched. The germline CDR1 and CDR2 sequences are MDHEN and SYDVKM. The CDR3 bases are TGTGCCAGCAGTTTTGCTGGGACTAGCGGGATCTACGAGCAGTACTTC. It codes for CASSFAGTSGIYEQYF.

The CDR3 region has the DNA TGTGCCAGCAGCTCAAGGACTAGCGGGAGGGTCAATGAGCAGTTCTTC. It is translated as CASSSRTSGRVNEQFF. This rearrangement joins TRBV7-3 to TRBJ2-1; TRBD2 matches at 15 bases. Germline V gene lookup returns CDR1 SGHTA and CDR2 FQGTGA. V dropped 4 bases and J dropped 6; count of bases not matched to a gene: 4. The CDR3 is 16 residues long.

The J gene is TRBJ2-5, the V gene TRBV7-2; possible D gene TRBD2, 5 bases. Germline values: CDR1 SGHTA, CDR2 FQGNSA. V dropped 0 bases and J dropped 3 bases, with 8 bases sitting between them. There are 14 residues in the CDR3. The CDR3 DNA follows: TGTGCCAGCAGCTTAGCGGGAGTTGAAGAGACCCAGTACTTC. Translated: CASSLAGVEETQYF.

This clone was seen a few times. As DNA, the CDR3 is TGCGCCAGCAGCCTCCCCGGACTAGCCAATGAGCAGTTCTTC. Translated: CASSLPGLANEQFF. The chain uses TRBV5-1 and TRBJ2-1; the match to TRBD2 covers 8 bases. The germline V gene has CDR1 SGHRS and CDR2 YFSETQ. The trim removed 4 bases at V and 6 bases at J, leaving 6 bases unmatched. The CDR3 has 14 residues.

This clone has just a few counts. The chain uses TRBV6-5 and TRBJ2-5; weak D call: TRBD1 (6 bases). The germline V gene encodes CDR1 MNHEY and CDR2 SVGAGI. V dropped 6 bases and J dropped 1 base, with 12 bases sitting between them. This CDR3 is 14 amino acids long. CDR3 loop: CASRTGTTQETQYF. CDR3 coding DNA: TGTGCCAGCAGAACCGGGACAACCCAAGAGACCCAGTACTTC.